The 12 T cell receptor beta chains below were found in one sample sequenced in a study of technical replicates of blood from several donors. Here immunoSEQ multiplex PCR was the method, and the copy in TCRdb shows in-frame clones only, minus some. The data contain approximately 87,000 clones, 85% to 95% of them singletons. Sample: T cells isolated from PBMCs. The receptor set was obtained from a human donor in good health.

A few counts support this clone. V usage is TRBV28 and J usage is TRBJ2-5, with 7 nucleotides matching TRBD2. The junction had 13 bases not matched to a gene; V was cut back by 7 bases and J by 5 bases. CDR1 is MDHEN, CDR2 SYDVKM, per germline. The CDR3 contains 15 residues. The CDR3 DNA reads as TGTGCCAGCAAGAAGGGAGGGTACCGGGGGGAGACCCAGTACTTC. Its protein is CASKKGGYRGETQYF.

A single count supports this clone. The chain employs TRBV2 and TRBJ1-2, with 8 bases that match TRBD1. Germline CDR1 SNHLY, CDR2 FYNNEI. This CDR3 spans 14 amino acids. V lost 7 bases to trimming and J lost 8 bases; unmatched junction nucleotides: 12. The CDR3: CASTVTTGAGGYTF. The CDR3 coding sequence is TGTGCCAGCACCGTAACGACAGGGGCGGGAGGCTACACCTTC.

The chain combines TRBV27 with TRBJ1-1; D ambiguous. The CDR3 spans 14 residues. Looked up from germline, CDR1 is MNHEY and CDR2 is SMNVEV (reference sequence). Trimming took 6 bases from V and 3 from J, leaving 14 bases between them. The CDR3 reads CASSPWKGDTEAFF. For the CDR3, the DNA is TGTGCCAGCAGCCCCTGGAAGGGAGACACTGAAGCTTTCTTT.

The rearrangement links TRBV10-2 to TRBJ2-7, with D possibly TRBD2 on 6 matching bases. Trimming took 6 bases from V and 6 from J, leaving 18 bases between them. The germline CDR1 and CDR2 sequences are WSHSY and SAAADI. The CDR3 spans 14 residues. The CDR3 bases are TGCGCCAGCAGCGATCCGGGACTCTCGGTCGAGCAGTACTTC. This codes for CASSDPGLSVEQYF.

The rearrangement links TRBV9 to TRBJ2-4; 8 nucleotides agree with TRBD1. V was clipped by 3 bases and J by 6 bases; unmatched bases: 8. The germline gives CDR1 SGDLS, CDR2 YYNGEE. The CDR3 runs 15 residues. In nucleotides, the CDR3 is TGTGCCAGCAGCGAGAGCACAGGGGGAATAAACATTCAGTACTTC. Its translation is CASSESTGGINIQYF.

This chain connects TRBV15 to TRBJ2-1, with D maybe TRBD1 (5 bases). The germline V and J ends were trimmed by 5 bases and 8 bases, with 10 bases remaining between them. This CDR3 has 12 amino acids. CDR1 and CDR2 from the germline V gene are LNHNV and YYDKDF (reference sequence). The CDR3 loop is CATSSRVDEQFF. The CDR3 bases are TGTGCCACCAGCTCCAGGGTTGATGAGCAGTTCTTC.

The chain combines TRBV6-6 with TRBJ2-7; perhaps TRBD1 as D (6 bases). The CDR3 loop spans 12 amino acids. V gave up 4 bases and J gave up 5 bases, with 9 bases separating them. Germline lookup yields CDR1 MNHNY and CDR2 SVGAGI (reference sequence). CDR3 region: CASSSRGHEQYF. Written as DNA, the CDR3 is TGTGCCAGCAGTTCCAGGGGACACGAGCAGTACTTC.

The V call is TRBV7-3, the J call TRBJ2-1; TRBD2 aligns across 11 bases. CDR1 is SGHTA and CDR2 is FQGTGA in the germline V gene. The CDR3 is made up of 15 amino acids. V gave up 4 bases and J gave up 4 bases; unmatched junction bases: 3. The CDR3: CASSSGTSGYNEQFF. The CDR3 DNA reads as TGTGCCAGCAGCTCCGGGACTAGCGGATACAATGAGCAGTTCTTC.

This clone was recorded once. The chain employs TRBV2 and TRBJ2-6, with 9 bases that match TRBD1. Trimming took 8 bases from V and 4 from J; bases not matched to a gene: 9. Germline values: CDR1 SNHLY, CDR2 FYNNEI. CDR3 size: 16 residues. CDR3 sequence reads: CASFWTGVEGANVLTF. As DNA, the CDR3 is TGTGCCAGCTTTTGGACAGGGGTGGAGGGGGCCAACGTCCTGACTTTC.

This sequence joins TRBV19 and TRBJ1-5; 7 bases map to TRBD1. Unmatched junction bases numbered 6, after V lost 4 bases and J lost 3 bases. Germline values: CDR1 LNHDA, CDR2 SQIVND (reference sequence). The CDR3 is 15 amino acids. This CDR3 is CASSTPGQINQPQHF. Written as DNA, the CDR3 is TGTGCCAGTAGTACACCGGGACAGATCAATCAGCCCCAGCATTTT.

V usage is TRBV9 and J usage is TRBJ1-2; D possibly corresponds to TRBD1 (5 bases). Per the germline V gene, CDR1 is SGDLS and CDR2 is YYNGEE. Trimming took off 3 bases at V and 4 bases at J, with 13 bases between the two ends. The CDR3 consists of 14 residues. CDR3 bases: TGTGCCAGCAGCGGACCTAAGGGGCCCTATGGCTACACCTTC. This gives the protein CASSGPKGPYGYTF.

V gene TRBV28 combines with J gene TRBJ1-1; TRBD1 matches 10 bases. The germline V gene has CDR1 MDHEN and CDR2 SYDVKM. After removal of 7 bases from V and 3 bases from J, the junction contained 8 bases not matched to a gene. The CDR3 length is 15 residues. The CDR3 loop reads CASKRGTGAHTEAFF. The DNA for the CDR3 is TGTGCCAGCAAAAGAGGGACAGGGGCGCACACTGAAGCTTTCTTT.